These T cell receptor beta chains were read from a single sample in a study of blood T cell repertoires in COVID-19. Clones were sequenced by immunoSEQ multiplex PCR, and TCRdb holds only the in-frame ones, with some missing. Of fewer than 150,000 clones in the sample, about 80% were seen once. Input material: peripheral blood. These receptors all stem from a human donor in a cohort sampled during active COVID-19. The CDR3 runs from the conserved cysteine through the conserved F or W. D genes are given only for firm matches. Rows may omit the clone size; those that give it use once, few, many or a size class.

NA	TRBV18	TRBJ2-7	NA	CASSPIDRPYEQYF	TGTGCCAGCTCACCAATCGACAGACCCTACGAGCAGTACTTC
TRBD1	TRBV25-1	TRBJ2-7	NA	CASSESGQVAYEQYF	TGTGCCAGCAGTGAATCGGGACAGGTAGCCTACGAGCAGTACTTC
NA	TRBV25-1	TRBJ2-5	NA	CASSDETSSQETQYF	TGTGCCAGCAGTGATGAAACGAGCTCCCAAGAGACCCAGTACTTC
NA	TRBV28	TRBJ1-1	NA	CASGPRRNTEAFF	TGTGCCAGCGGGCCCCGACGGAACACTGAAGCTTTCTTT
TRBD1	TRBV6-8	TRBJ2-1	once	CASSPGQGVFSYNEQFF	TGTGCCAGCAGTCCGGGACAGGGGGTTTTCTCCTACAATGAGCAGTTCTTC
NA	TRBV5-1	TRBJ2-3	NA	CASSPRLHTDTQYF	TGCGCCAGCAGCCCGCGACTGCACACAGATACGCAGTATTTT
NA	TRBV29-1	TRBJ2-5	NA	CSVEPPGGETQYF	TGCAGCGTTGAACCCCCAGGTGGGGAGACCCAGTACTTC
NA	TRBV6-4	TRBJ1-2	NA	CASGSPFYLTGPHGYTF	TGTGCCAGCGGGAGCCCCTTCTATCTTACAGGGCCCCATGGCTACACCTTC
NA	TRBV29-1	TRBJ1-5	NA	CSVEEGVNQPQHF	TGCAGCGTTGAAGAGGGCGTCAATCAGCCCCAGCATTTT
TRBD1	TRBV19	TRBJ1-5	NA	CASSIFGQGKQPQHF	TGTGCCAGTAGTATATTCGGACAGGGGAAGCAGCCCCAGCATTTT
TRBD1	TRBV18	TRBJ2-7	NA	CASSPDSKFQGAYEQYF	TGTGCCAGCTCACCCGATTCCAAGTTCCAGGGGGCTTACGAGCAGTACTTC
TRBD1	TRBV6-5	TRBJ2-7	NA	CAGGRGPSYEQYF	TGTGCCGGTGGAAGGGGGCCGTCCTACGAGCAGTACTTC
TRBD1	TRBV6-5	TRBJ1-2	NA	CASRRGTADGYTF	TGTGCCAGCAGGAGGGGGACAGCTGATGGCTACACCTTC
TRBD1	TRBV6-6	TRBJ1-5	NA	CASSYRTGDQPQHF	TGTGCCAGCAGTTACCGGACAGGGGATCAGCCCCAGCATTTT
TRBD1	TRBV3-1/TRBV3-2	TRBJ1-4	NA	CASSQGTGINEKLFF	TGTGCCAGCAGCCAAGGGACAGGGATTAATGAAAAACTGTTTTTT
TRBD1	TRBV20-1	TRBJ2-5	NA	CSASLLGTGRGETQYF	TGCAGTGCTAGTTTACTAGGGACAGGGAGAGGAGAGACCCAGTACTTC
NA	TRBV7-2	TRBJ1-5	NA	CASSEDLGGNQPQHF	TGTGCCAGCAGCGAGGACCTCGGAGGGAATCAGCCCCAGCATTTT
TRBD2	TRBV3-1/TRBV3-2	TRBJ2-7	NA	CASSRSGGSYEQYF	TGTGCCAGCAGCCGAAGCGGGGGGTCCTACGAGCAGTACTTC
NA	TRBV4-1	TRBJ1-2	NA	CASSQTVIGNRYGYTF	TGCGCCAGCAGCCAGACCGTAATCGGGAATCGCTATGGCTACACCTTC
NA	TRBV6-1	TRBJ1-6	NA	CASSEGAPGAGSPLHF	TGTGCCAGCAGTGAAGGGGCCCCAGGAGCGGGTTCACCCCTCCACTTT
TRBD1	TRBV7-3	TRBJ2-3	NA	CASSLTGTAVYTQYF	TGTGCCAGCAGCTTAACCGGGACAGCGGTATATACGCAGTATTTT
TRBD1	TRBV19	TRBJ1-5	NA	CASTDRGPQHF	TGTGCCAGTACTGACAGGGGTCCCCAGCATTTT
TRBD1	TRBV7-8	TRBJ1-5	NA	CASSLGTAYNQPQHF	TGTGCCAGCAGCTTGGGGACAGCTTACAATCAGCCCCAGCATTTT
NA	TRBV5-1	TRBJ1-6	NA	CASSLGVGGSPLHF	TGCGCCAGCAGCTTGGGAGTGGGAGGCTCACCCCTCCACTTT
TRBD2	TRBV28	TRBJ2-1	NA	CASSSPSEGQLAGSYNEQFF	TGTGCCAGCAGTTCCCCCTCGGAGGGGCAACTAGCGGGGAGTTACAATGAGCAGTTCTTC
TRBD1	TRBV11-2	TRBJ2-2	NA	CASSLQGALNTGELFF	TGTGCCAGCAGCTTACAGGGGGCTCTGAACACCGGGGAGCTGTTTTTT
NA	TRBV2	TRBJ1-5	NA	CASSLSQSNQPQHF	TGTGCCAGCAGTTTGTCACAAAGCAATCAGCCCCAGCATTTT
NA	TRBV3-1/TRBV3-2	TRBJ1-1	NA	CASSQVHRGTEAFF	TGTGCCAGCAGCCAAGTCCACCGAGGGACTGAAGCTTTCTTT
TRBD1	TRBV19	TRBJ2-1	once	CASTPPTGSYNEQFF	TGTGCCAGTACTCCCCCGACAGGGTCCTACAATGAGCAGTTCTTC
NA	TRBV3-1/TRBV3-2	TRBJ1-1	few	CASSSFGAMNTEAFF	TGTGCCAGCAGCTCTTTTGGAGCCATGAACACTGAAGCTTTCTTT
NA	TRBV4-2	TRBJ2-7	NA	CASSQNRDTPYEQYF	TGTGCCAGCAGCCAAAACCGGGACACCCCCTACGAGCAGTACTTC
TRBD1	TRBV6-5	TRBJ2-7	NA	CASSQGVPYEQYF	TGTGCCAGCAGTCAGGGGGTTCCCTACGAGCAGTACTTC